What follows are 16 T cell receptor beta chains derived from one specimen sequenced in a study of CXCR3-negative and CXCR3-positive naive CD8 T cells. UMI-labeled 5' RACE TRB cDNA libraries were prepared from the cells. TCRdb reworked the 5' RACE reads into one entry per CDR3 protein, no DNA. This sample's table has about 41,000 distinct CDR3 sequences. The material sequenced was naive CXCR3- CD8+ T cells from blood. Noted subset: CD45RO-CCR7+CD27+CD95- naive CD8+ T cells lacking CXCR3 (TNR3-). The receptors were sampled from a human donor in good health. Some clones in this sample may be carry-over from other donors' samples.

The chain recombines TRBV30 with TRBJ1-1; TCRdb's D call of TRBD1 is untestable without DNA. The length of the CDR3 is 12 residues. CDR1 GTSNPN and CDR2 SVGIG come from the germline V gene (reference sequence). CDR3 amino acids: CAWRQGYTEAFF.

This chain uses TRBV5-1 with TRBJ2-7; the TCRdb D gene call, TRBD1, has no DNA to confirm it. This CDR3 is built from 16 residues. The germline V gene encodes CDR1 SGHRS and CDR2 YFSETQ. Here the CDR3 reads CASSNGQGLRSYEQYF.

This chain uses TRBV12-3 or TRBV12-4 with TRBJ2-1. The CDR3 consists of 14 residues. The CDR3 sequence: CASSPLPTGNEQFF.

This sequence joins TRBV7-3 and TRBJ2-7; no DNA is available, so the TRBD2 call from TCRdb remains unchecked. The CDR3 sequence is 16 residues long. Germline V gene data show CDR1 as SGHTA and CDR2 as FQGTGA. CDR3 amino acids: CASSLSPLAGTYEQYF.

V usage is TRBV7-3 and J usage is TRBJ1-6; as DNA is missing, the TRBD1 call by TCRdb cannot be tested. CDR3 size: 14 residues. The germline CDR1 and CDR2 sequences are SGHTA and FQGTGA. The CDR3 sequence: CASSSMTGDSPLHF.

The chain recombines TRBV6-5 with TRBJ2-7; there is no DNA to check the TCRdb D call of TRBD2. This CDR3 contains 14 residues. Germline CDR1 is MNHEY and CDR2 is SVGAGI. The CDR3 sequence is CASSVGREYDEQYF.

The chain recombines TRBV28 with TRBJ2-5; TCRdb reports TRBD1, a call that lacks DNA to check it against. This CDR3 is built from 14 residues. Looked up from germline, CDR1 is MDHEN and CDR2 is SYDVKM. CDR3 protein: CASSPDRGRETQYF.

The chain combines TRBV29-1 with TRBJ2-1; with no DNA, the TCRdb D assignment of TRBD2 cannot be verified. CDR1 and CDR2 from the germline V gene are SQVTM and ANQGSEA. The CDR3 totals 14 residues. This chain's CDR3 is CSVQRGLLLDEQFF.

This CDR3 is CASSLPGGAEAFF. The chain recombines TRBV7-9 with TRBJ1-1. CDR3 length: 13 amino acids. In germline, CDR1 is SEHNR, CDR2 FQNEAQ (reference sequence).

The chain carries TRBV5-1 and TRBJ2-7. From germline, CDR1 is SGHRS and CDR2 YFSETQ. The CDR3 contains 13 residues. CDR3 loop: CASSLQNSYEQYF.

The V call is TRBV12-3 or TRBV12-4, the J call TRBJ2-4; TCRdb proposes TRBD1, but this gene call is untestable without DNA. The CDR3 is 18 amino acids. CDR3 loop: CASTLGHMDREAKNIQYF.

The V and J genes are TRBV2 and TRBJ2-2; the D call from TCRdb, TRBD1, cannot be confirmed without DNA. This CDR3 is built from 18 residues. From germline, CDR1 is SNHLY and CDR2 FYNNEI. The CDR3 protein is CASRHYLTTGANTGELFF.

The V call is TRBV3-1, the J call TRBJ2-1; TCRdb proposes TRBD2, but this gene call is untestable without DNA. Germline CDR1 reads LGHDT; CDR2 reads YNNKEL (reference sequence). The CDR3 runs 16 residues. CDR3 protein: CASSQGLAGAYNEQFF.

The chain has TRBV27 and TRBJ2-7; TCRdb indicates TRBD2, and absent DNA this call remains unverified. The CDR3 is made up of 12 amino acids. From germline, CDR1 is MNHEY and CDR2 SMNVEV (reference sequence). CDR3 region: CASRDYSYEQYF.

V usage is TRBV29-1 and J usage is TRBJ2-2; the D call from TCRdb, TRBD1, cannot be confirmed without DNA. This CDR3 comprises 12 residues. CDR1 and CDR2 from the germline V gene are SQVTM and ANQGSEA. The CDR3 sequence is CSAPAGTGELFF.

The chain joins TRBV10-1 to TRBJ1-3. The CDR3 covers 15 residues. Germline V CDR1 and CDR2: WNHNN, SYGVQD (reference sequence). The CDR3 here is CASSERSSSGNTIYF.